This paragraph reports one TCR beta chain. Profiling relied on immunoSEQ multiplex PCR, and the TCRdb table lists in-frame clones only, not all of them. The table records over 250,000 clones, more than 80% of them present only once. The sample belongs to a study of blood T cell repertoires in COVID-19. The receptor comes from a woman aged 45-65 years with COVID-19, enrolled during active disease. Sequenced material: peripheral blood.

The CDR3 bases are TGTGCCAGTAGTTGCCTGGACAGGGGCTACGAGCAGTACTTC. It translates to CASSCLDRGYEQYF. The chain has TRBV19 and TRBJ2-7; 9 nucleotides align to TRBD1. CDR1 is LNHDA, CDR2 SQIVND, per germline (reference sequence). The J segment lost 3 bases and the V segment lost 5 bases, leaving 5 bases of the junction unmatched. This CDR3 contains 14 residues. Together with reference TRBV19 and TRBJ2-7, the CDR3 gives the full variable domain: DGGITQSPKYLFRKEGQNVTLSCEQNLNHDAMYWYRQDPGQGLRLIYYSQIVNDFQKGDIAEGYSVSREKKESFPLTVTSAQKNPTAFYLCASSCLDRGYEQYFGPGTRLTVT.